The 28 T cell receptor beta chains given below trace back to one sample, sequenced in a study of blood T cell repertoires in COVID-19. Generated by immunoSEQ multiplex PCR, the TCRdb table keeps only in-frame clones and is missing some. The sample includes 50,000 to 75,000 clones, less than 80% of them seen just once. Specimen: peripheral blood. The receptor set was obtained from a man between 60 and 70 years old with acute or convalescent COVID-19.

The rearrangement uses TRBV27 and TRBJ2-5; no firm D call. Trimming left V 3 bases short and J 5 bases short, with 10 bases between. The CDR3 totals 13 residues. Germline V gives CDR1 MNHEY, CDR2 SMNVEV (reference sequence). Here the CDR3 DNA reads TGTGCCAGCAGTTTTAATTCGAGGGAGACCCAGTACTTC. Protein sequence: CASSFNSRETQYF.

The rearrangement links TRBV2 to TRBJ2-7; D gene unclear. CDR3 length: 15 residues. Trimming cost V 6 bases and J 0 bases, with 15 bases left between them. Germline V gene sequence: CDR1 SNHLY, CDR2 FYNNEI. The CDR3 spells CASSASESYSYEQYF. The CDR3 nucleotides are TGTGCCAGCAGCGCCTCGGAGTCTTACTCCTACGAGCAGTACTTC.

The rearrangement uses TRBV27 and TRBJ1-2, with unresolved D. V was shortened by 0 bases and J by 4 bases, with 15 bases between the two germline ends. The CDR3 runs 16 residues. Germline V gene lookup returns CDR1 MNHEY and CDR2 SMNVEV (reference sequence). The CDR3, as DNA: TGTGCCAGCAGTTTATCCGGGTACCGACCGGTCTATGGCTACACCTTC. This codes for CASSLSGYRPVYGYTF.

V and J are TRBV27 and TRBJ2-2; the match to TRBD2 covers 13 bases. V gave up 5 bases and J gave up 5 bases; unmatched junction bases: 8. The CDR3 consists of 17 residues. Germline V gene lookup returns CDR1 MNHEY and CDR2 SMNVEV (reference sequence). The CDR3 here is CASSGLAGAPSTGELFF. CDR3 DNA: TGTGCCAGCAGTGGACTAGCGGGAGCCCCGAGTACCGGGGAGCTGTTTTTT.

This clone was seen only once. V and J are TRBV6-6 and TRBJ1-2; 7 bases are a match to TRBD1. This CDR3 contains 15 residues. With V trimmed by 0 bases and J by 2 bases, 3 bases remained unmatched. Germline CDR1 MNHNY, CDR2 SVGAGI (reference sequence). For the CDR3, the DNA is TGTGCCAGCAGTTACTCGGAGGGGGCGAACTATGGCTACACCTTC. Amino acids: CASSYSEGANYGYTF.

CDR3 DNA sequence: TGTGCCAGCAGTTTGTCCTCGGGACAGGGAAGGACTGAAGCTTTCTTT. This translates into CASSLSSGQGRTEAFF. The chain joins TRBV28 to TRBJ1-1; 9 positions agree with TRBD1. V was pared by 3 bases and J by 5 bases, with 10 bases of the junction left unmatched. Germline-derived CDR1 and CDR2 are MDHEN and SYDVKM. This CDR3 is built from 16 residues.

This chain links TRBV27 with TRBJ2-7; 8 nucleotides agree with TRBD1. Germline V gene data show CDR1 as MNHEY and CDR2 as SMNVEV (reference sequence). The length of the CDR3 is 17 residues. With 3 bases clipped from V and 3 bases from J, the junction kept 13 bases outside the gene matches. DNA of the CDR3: TGTGCCAGCAGTTTCCTGGGCCGGACAGGGTTACACTACGAGCAGTACTTC. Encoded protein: CASSFLGRTGLHYEQYF.

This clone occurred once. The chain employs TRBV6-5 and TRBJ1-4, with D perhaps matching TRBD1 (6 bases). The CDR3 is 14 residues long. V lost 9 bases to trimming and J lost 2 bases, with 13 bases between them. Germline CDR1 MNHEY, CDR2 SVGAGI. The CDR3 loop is CASFGGGTNEKLFF. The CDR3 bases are TGTGCCAGTTTCGGCGGGGGCACTAATGAAAAACTGTTTTTT.

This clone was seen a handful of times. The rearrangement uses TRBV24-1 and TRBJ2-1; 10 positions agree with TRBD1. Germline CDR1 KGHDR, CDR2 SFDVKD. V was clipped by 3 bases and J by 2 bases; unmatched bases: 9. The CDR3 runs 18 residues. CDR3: CATSDGTGVFGTYNEQFF. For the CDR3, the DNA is TGTGCCACCAGTGATGGGACAGGGGTTTTTGGTACCTACAATGAGCAGTTCTTC.

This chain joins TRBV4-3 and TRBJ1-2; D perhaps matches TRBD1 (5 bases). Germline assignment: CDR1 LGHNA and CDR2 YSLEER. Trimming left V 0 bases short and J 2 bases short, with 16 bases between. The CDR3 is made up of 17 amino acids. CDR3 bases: TGCGCCAGCAGCCAAGAAGGAGGGGCGCGGGTCAACTATGGCTACACCTTC. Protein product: CASSQEGGARVNYGYTF.

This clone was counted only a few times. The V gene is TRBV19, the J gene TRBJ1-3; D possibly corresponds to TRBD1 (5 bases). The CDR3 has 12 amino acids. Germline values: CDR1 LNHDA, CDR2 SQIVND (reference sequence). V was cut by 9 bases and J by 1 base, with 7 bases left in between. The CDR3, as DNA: TGTGCCAGCCGGACATCTGGAAACACCATATATTTT. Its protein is CASRTSGNTIYF.

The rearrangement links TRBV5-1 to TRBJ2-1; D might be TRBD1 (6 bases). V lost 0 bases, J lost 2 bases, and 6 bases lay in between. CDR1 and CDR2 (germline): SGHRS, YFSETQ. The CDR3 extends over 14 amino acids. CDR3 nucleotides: TGCGCCAGCAGCTTGGGGGACACCTACAATGAGCAGTTCTTC. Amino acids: CASSLGDTYNEQFF. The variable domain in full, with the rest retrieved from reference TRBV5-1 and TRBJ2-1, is KAGVTQTPRYLIKTRGQQVTLSCSPISGHRSVSWYQQTPGQGLQFLFEYFSETQRNKGNFPGRFSGRQFSNSRSEMNVSTLELGDSALYLCASSLGDTYNEQFFGPGTRLTVL.

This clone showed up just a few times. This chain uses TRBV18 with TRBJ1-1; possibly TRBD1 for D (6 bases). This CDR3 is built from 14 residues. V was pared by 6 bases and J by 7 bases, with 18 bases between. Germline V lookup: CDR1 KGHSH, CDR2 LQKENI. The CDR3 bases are TGTGCCAGCTCCCCTTCACAGGGTGTTAATGAAGCTTTCTTT. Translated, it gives CASSPSQGVNEAFF.

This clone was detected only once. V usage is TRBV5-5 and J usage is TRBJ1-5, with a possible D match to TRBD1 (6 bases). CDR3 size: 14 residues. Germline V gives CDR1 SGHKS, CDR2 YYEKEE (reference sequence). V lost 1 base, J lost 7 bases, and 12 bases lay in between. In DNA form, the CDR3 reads TGTGCCAGCAGCTTGACAGGGTTCGGGCAGCCCCAGCATTTT. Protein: CASSLTGFGQPQHF.

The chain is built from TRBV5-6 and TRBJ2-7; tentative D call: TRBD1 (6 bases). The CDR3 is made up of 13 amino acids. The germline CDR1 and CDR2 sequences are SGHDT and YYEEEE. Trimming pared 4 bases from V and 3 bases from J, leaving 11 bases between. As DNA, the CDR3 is TGTGCCAGCAGCCCGGGACACCGCTACGAGCAGTACTTC. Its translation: CASSPGHRYEQYF.

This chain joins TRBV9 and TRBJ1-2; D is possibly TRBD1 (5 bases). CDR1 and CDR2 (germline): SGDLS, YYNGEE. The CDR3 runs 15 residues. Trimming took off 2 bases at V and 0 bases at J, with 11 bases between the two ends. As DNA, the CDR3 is TGTGCCAGCAGCGTTTCGGGGGTGGCTAACTATGGCTACACCTTC. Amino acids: CASSVSGVANYGYTF.

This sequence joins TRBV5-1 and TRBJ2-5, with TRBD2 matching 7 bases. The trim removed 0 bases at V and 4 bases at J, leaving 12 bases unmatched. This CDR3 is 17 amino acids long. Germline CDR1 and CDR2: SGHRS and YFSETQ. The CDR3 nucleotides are TGCGCCAGCAGCTTGGTGGGGTTGCGGGAGACTTCAGAGACCCAGTACTTC. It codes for CASSLVGLRETSETQYF.

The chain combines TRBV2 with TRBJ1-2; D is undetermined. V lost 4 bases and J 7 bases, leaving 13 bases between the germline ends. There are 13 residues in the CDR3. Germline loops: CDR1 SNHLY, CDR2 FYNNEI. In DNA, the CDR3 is TGTGCCAGCAGTGCAGCGCCCAGGATTGGCTACACCTTC. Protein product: CASSAAPRIGYTF.

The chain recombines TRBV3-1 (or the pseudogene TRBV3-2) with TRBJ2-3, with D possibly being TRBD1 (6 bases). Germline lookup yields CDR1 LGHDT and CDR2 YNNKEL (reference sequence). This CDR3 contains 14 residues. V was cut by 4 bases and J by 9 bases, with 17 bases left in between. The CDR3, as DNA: TGTGCCAGCAGCCCAGGACAGCAACCTAGCACGCAGTATTTT. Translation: CASSPGQQPSTQYF.

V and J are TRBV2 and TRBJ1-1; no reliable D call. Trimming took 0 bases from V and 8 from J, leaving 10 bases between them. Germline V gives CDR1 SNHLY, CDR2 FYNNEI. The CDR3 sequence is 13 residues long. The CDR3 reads CASSEAGTSEAFF. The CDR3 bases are TGTGCCAGCAGTGAAGCGGGCACCTCGGAAGCTTTCTTT.

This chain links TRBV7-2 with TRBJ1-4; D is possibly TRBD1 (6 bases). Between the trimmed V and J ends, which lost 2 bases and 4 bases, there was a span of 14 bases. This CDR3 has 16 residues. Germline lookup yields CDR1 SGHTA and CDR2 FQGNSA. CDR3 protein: CASSLTRGQINEKLFF. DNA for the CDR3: TGTGCCAGCAGCTTAACCCGGGGACAAATTAATGAAAAACTGTTTTTT. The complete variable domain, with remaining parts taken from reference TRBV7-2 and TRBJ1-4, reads GAGVSQSPSNKVTEKGKDVELRCDPISGHTALYWYRQSLGQGLEFLIYFQGNSAPDKSGLPSDRFSAERTGGSVSTLTIQRTQQEDSAVYLCASSLTRGQINEKLFFGSGTQLSVL.

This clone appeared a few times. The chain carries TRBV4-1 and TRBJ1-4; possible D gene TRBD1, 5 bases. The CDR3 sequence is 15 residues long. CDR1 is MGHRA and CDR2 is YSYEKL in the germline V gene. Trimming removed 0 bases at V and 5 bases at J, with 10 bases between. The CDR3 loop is CASSQDRAGNEKLFF. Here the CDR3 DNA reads TGCGCCAGCAGCCAAGATAGGGCAGGGAATGAAAAACTGTTTTTT.

The CDR3 coding sequence is TGTGCCAGCAGTCGACTAGCGGGAGGGCCGGGCGAGCAGTACTTC. Translation gives CASSRLAGGPGEQYF. The gene calls are TRBV27 and TRBJ2-7; 14 nucleotides align to TRBD2. CDR3 length: 15 amino acids. J was trimmed by 6 bases and V by 5 bases; bases with no gene match: 6. In germline, CDR1 is MNHEY, CDR2 SMNVEV (reference sequence).

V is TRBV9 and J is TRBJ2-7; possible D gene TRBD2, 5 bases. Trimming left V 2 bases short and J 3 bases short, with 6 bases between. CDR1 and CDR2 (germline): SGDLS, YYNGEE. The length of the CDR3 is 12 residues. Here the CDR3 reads CASSVGDYEQYF. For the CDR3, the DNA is TGTGCCAGCAGCGTCGGGGACTACGAGCAGTACTTC. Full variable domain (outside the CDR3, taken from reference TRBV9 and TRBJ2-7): DSGVTQTPKHLITATGQRVTLRCSPRSGDLSVYWYQQSLDQGLQFLIQYYNGEERAKGNILERFSAQQFPDLHSELNLSSLELGDSALYFCASSVGDYEQYFGPGTRLTVT.

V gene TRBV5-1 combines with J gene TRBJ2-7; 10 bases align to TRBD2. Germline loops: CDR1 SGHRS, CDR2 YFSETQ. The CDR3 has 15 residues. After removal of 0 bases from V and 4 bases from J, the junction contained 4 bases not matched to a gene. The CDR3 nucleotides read TGCGCCAGCAGCTTGGATGCTAGCGGGAGTTACGAGCAGTACTTC. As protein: CASSLDASGSYEQYF.

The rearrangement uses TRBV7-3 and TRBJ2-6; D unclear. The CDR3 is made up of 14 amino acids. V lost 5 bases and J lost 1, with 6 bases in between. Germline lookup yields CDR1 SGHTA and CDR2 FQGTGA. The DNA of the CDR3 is TGTGCCAGCAGCCGCACTTCTGGGGCCAACGTCCTGACTTTC. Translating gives CASSRTSGANVLTF.

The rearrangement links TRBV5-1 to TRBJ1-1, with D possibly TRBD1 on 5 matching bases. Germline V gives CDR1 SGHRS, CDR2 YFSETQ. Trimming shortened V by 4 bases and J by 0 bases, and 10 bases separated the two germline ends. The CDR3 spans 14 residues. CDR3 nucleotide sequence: TGCGCCAGCAGCCTAGGGGTGTTGAACACTGAAGCTTTCTTT. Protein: CASSLGVLNTEAFF.

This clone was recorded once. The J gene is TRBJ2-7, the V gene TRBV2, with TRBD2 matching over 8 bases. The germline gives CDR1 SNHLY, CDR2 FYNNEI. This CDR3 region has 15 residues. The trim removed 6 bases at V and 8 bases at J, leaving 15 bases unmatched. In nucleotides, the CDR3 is TGTGCCAGCAGCGGCGGGACTAGACCGAACTCGAAGCAGTACTTC. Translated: CASSGGTRPNSKQYF. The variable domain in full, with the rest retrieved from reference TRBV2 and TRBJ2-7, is EPEVTQTPSHQVTQMGQEVILRCVPISNHLYFYWYRQILGQKVEFLVSFYNNEISEKSEIFDDQFSVERPDGSNFTLKIRSTKLEDSAMYFCASSGGTRPNSKQYFGPGTRLTVT.